The 19 T cell receptor beta chains below all came from one sample that was sequenced in a study of blood T cell repertoires in COVID-19. The data were produced by immunoSEQ multiplex PCR, yet TCRdb's version contains in-frame clones alone and is incomplete. The sample lists under 200,000 clones; 65% to 85% were seen once. Sequenced material: peripheral blood. These receptors all stem from a woman of 80 years or more with active or convalescent COVID-19.

The rearrangement joins TRBV19 to TRBJ1-1; D is uncertain. Germline CDR1 and CDR2: LNHDA and SQIVND (reference sequence). The CDR3 is 14 amino acids. Trimming cost V 7 bases and J 0 bases, with 12 bases left between them. CDR3 sequence: CASTGKVLNTEAFF. CDR3 nucleotide sequence: TGTGCCAGTACGGGTAAAGTATTGAACACTGAAGCTTTCTTT.

As to this clone: This sample also contains other DNA sequences that code for the same CDR3. The chain links TRBV5-6 to TRBJ1-2, with 8 nucleotides matching TRBD1. V lost 1 base, J lost 7 bases, and 6 bases stayed unmatched. Germline CDR1 and CDR2: SGHDT and YYEEEE. The CDR3 length is 14 residues. CDR3 in DNA: TGTGCCAGCAGCTTGTTTCAGGGGGCCTTTGGCTACACCTTC. Its protein is CASSLFQGAFGYTF.

The J gene is TRBJ2-1, the V gene TRBV12-3 or TRBV12-4; tentatively, D is TRBD2 (6 bases). The CDR3 has 12 residues. Trimming stripped 4 bases from V and 8 bases from J, with 9 bases between. CDR3 sequence reads: CASSSPGDEQFF. CDR3 DNA sequence: TGTGCCAGCAGTTCGCCGGGGGATGAGCAGTTCTTC.

This chain uses TRBV2 with TRBJ1-1; 8 positions match TRBD1. Germline CDR1 is SNHLY and CDR2 is FYNNEI. This CDR3 has 14 residues. V lost 6 bases, J lost 4 bases, and 7 bases stayed unmatched. CDR3 DNA sequence: TGTGCCAGCAGGCTCCAGGGGGCGGGCACTGAAGCTTTCTTT. This gives the protein CASRLQGAGTEAFF.

V usage is TRBV5-5 and J usage is TRBJ1-2, with TRBD1 matching over 8 bases. This CDR3 is built from 14 residues. The J segment lost 4 bases and the V segment lost 0 bases, leaving 2 bases of the junction unmatched. The germline V gene encodes CDR1 SGHKS and CDR2 YYEKEE (reference sequence). CDR3: CASSLDRGIYGYTF. DNA of the CDR3: TGTGCCAGCAGCTTGGACAGGGGGATCTATGGCTACACCTTC.

The V and J genes are TRBV5-1 and TRBJ1-1; 7 bases match TRBD1. CDR3 length: 15 amino acids. Germline V lookup: CDR1 SGHRS, CDR2 YFSETQ. J gave up 3 bases and V 0 bases, and 5 bases lay outside the gene matches. The CDR3 nucleotides read TGCGCCAGCAGCTTGGGGGACAGCCGGGACACTGAAGCTTTCTTT. This codes for CASSLGDSRDTEAFF.

This clone was detected only a few times. The V call is TRBV7-2, the J call TRBJ2-5, with 7 bases aligning to TRBD2. The V and J ends lost 2 bases and 3 bases, in that order; junction bases with no gene match: 6. The CDR3 loop spans 15 amino acids. Germline V lookup: CDR1 SGHTA, CDR2 FQGNSA. The CDR3: CASSLFWGGEETQYF. The CDR3 DNA sequence: TGTGCCAGCAGCTTATTTTGGGGGGGGGAAGAGACCCAGTACTTC.

The V call is TRBV6-1, the J call TRBJ2-1, with TRBD2 matching over 7 bases. The germline V gene encodes CDR1 MNHNS and CDR2 SASEGT. The CDR3 totals 15 residues. The V gene end was trimmed by 1 base and the J gene end by 4 bases; junction bases not matched to a gene: 4. CDR3 nucleotides: TGTGCCAGCAGTGAAGGGGGGGGGATTTACAATGAGCAGTTCTTC. It specifies CASSEGGGIYNEQFF.

The chain carries TRBV19 and TRBJ1-6; 7 bases fit TRBD1. V dropped 4 bases and J dropped 7; count of bases not matched to a gene: 4. This CDR3 contains 14 residues. Germline CDR1 LNHDA, CDR2 SQIVND (reference sequence). The CDR3 DNA is TGTGCCAGTAGTACGACAGGGACCAATTCACCCCTCCACTTT. The encoded protein is CASSTTGTNSPLHF.

The chain recombines TRBV5-1 with TRBJ1-6; D gene unclear. The CDR3 sequence is 13 residues long. In germline, CDR1 is SGHRS, CDR2 YFSETQ. With 5 bases removed from V and 6 bases from J, the gap between germline ends came to 9 bases. For the CDR3, the DNA is TGCGCCAGCAGGGAGGCTGTTAATTCACCCCTCCACTTT. Protein: CASREAVNSPLHF.

The chain recombines TRBV18 with TRBJ1-1; D unclear. Per germline, CDR1 KGHSH and CDR2 LQKENI. The CDR3 runs 16 residues. Trimming took 5 bases from V and 1 from J, leaving 17 bases between them. The CDR3 region is CASSARGQAANTEAFF. The CDR3 region has the DNA TGTGCCAGCTCAGCCCGAGGGCAGGCAGCGAACACTGAAGCTTTCTTT. Filled out from reference TRBV18 and TRBJ1-1, the complete variable domain reads NAGVMQNPRHLVRRRGQEARLRCSPMKGHSHVYWYRQLPEEGLKFMVYLQKENIIDESGMPKERFSAEFPKEGPSILRIQQVVRGDSAAYFCASSARGQAANTEAFFGQGTRLTVV.

V is TRBV13 and J is TRBJ2-1; a weak D match, TRBD2 (6 bases). This CDR3 comprises 14 residues. With 2 bases removed from V and 7 bases from J, the gap between germline ends came to 12 bases. CDR1 is PRHDT, CDR2 FYEKMQ, per germline (reference sequence). CDR3 DNA: TGTGCCAGCAGCTTATTTGGCGGGATAAATGAGCAGTTCTTC. Its translation is CASSLFGGINEQFF.

The J gene is TRBJ1-2, the V gene TRBV4-1, with 8 bases that match TRBD1. Germline assignment: CDR1 MGHRA and CDR2 YSYEKL. The CDR3 runs 12 residues. Trimming cost V 8 bases and J 7 bases; bases outside gene matches: 6. The CDR3 here is CASSSDRAGYTF. As DNA, the CDR3 is TGCGCCAGCTCCTCGGACAGGGCTGGCTACACCTTC.

V is TRBV6-5 and J is TRBJ1-1; D perhaps matches TRBD1 (5 bases). Germline V CDR1 and CDR2: MNHEY, SVGAGI. The CDR3 is made up of 12 amino acids. Trimming cost V 6 bases and J 5 bases, with 10 bases left between them. CDR3 in DNA: TGTGCCAGCAGGGGGCTGGGGACTGAAGCTTTCTTT. Translating gives CASRGLGTEAFF.

The V and J genes are TRBV19 and TRBJ1-5; no clear D. Germline assignment: CDR1 LNHDA and CDR2 SQIVND (reference sequence). The ends were cut back, 4 bases at V and 3 bases at J, with 19 bases in the middle. The CDR3 sequence is 17 residues long. The CDR3 is CASSNGRGPGFNQPQHF. The CDR3 DNA is TGTGCCAGTAGTAATGGGCGAGGTCCGGGGTTCAATCAGCCCCAGCATTTT.

The CDR3 nucleotides are TGTGCTAGTGGTTTGCGGTTGAACACTGAAGCTTTCTTT. Amino acids: CASGLRLNTEAFF. V gene TRBV12-5 combines with J gene TRBJ1-1, with unresolved D. Germline V gene sequence: CDR1 LGHNT, CDR2 FRNRAP. The CDR3 contains 13 residues. The ends were cut back, 2 bases at V and 0 bases at J, with 4 bases in the middle.

The V and J genes are TRBV7-2 and TRBJ2-7; the match to TRBD2 covers 7 bases. This CDR3 region has 14 residues. With 7 bases clipped from V and 4 bases from J, the junction kept 10 bases outside the gene matches. Germline CDR1 is SGHTA and CDR2 is FQGNSA. CDR3 sequence reads: CASKRGLDIYEQYF. CDR3 DNA: TGTGCCAGCAAGCGGGGTTTAGACATTTACGAGCAGTACTTC. The variable domain in full, with the rest retrieved from reference TRBV7-2 and TRBJ2-7, is GAGVSQSPSNKVTEKGKDVELRCDPISGHTALYWYRQSLGQGLEFLIYFQGNSAPDKSGLPSDRFSAERTGGSVSTLTIQRTQQEDSAVYLCASKRGLDIYEQYFGPGTRLTVT.

The rearrangement joins TRBV7-9 to TRBJ1-4; 10 bases are shared with TRBD1. Germline lookup yields CDR1 SEHNR and CDR2 FQNEAQ (reference sequence). The CDR3 extends over 14 amino acids. The V segment lost 3 bases and the J segment 6 bases; nucleotides outside the gene matches: 1. The CDR3 is CASSLGTGDEKLFF. Here the CDR3 DNA reads TGTGCCAGCAGCTTGGGGACAGGGGATGAAAAACTGTTTTTT.

The chain couples TRBV7-2 to TRBJ2-7; tentatively, D is TRBD1 (6 bases). Germline V gives CDR1 SGHTA, CDR2 FQGNSA. There are 13 residues in the CDR3. V lost 1 base and J lost 4, with 8 bases in between. CDR3 loop: CASSLGTEYEQYF. The CDR3 bases are TGTGCCAGCAGCTTAGGGACAGAATACGAGCAGTACTTC. Full variable domain (rest looked up from reference TRBV7-2 and TRBJ2-7): GAGVSQSPSNKVTEKGKDVELRCDPISGHTALYWYRQSLGQGLEFLIYFQGNSAPDKSGLPSDRFSAERTGGSVSTLTIQRTQQEDSAVYLCASSLGTEYEQYFGPGTRLTVT.